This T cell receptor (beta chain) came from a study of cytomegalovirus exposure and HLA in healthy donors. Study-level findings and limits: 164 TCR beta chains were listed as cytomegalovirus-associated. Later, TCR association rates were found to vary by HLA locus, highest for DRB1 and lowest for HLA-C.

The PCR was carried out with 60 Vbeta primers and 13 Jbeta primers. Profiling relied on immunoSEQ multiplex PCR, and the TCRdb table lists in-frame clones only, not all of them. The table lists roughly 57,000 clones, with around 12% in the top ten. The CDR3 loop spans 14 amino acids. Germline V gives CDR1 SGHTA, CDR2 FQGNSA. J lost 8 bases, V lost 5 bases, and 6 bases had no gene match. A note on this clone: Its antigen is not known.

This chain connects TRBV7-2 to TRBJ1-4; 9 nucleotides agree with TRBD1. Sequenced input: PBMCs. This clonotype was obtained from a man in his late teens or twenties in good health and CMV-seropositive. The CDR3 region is CASSTGTGREKLFF. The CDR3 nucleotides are TGTGCCAGCAGCACCGGGACAGGGCGGGAAAAACTGTTTTTT.